Shown below are 22 T cell receptor beta chains from a single sample sequenced in a study of T-cell reconstitution after alpha-beta-depleted transplantation in children. Unique molecular identifiers tagged the TCRbeta library. TCRdb independently ran MiXCR on the PCR reads; one entry per CDR3 protein. In the table there are fewer than 700,000 distinct CDR3 sequences, over 10% of which are singletons. Sample: PBMCs, mostly from graft donor cells, taken 360 days after TCRalphabeta/CD19-depleted stem cell transplant. These receptors all stem from a male patient aged 10 to 17 who had a stem cell transplant for acute myeloid leukemia, so the T cells may come from the graft donor.

This clonotype has at least ten counts. The chain uses TRBV29-1 and TRBJ2-3; no reliable D call. CDR1 and CDR2 from the germline V gene are SQVTM and ANQGSEA. The CDR3 is made up of 11 amino acids. Trimming pared 5 bases from V and 4 bases from J, leaving 7 bases between. This CDR3 is CSVIWADTQYF. CDR3 nucleotide sequence: TGCAGCGTTATTTGGGCAGATACGCAGTATTTT.

The rearrangement uses TRBV7-2 and TRBJ2-3; D ambiguous. This CDR3 comprises 13 residues. Trimming stripped 5 bases from V and 5 bases from J, with 11 bases between. Germline V gene data show CDR1 as SGHTA and CDR2 as FQGNSA. Written as DNA, the CDR3 is TGTGCCAGCAGCCCCGTTTATCAAGATACGCAGTATTTT. It yields the protein CASSPVYQDTQYF.

The rearrangement links TRBV7-9 to TRBJ1-1; D remains ambiguous. The germline gives CDR1 SEHNR, CDR2 FQNEAQ (reference sequence). The V end was cut by 5 bases, the J end by 2 bases, with 6 bases between. This CDR3 has 12 residues. The CDR3: CASSPINTEAFF. CDR3 nucleotides: TGTGCCAGCAGCCCGATCAACACTGAAGCTTTCTTT.

The J gene is TRBJ2-5, the V gene TRBV29-1; D gene uncertain. The germline gives CDR1 SQVTM, CDR2 ANQGSEA. V was pared by 1 base and J by 1 base, with 7 bases between. This CDR3 has 13 amino acids. CDR3: CSVEVQVQETQYF. The CDR3 region has the DNA TGCAGCGTTGAAGTCCAGGTCCAAGAGACCCAGTACTTC.

The chain couples TRBV25-1 to TRBJ2-1; TRBD2 matches 7 bases. This CDR3 spans 15 amino acids. V was clipped by 4 bases and J by 8 bases; unmatched bases: 11. Looked up from germline, CDR1 is MGHDK and CDR2 is SYGVNS. The CDR3 region is CASSVGGGYHDEQFF. CDR3 nucleotide sequence: TGTGCCAGCAGTGTCGGGGGAGGGTACCACGATGAGCAGTTCTTC.

This clonotype was seen a few times. The gene calls are TRBV15 and TRBJ1-4; D remains unclear. Germline lookup yields CDR1 LNHNV and CDR2 YYDKDF (reference sequence). The CDR3 has 14 amino acids. The V end was cut by 0 bases, the J end by 6 bases, with 8 bases between. The CDR3 coding sequence is TGTGCCACCAGCAGAGATCACGGGGATGAAAAACTGTTTTTT. This encodes CATSRDHGDEKLFF.

This clonotype appeared many times. The chain recombines TRBV29-1 with TRBJ2-1; TRBD2 agrees at 13 bases. This CDR3 is 15 amino acids long. CDR1 and CDR2 from the germline V gene are SQVTM and ANQGSEA. V trimming: 6 bases; J trimming: 4 bases; junction bases outside the gene matches: 6. Here the CDR3 reads CSVDGTSGKYNEQFF. The DNA for the CDR3 is TGCAGCGTGGACGGGACTAGCGGGAAATACAATGAGCAGTTCTTC.

The rearrangement uses TRBV11-2 and TRBJ2-7; D is ambiguous. From germline, CDR1 is SGHAT and CDR2 FQNNGV. The CDR3 is 15 residues long. The V gene lost 5 bases and the J gene lost 4 bases, with 18 bases spanning the gap. In nucleotides, the CDR3 is TGTGCCAGCAGCCCTACCGAAGGGCTAGGATACGAGCAGTACTTC. Residues: CASSPTEGLGYEQYF.

The table lists this clonotype with a few counts. This chain connects TRBV29-1 to TRBJ1-2; the D gene is possibly TRBD1 (6 bases). Looked up from germline, CDR1 is SQVTM and CDR2 is ANQGSEA. This CDR3 contains 13 residues. Deletions cut 8 bases from V and 3 bases from J, with 16 bases between. The CDR3 region is CSLLGGEDYGYTF. In DNA, the CDR3 is TGCAGCCTGCTGGGGGGCGAGGACTATGGCTACACCTTC.

The chain uses TRBV5-4 and TRBJ2-5, with D unresolved. The CDR3 is 15 amino acids. Trimming stripped 2 bases from V and 1 base from J, with 12 bases between. The germline CDR1 and CDR2 sequences are SGHNT and YYREEE (reference sequence). The CDR3 coding sequence is TGTGCCAGCAGCTTCACCCCGGTGGCCCAAGAGACCCAGTACTTC. This encodes CASSFTPVAQETQYF.

The sample holds many counts of this clonotype. V usage is TRBV10-3 and J usage is TRBJ2-3; 9 nucleotides line up with TRBD2. Germline loops: CDR1 ENHRY, CDR2 SYGVKD. The V and J ends lost 4 bases and 7 bases, in that order; junction bases with no gene match: 9. CDR3 length equals 15 residues. The CDR3 nucleotides read TGTGCCATCAGTGCGCGGGAGGGCGTGTTATATACGCAGTATTTT. This encodes CAISAREGVLYTQYF.

This clonotype was recorded a few times. This sequence joins TRBV20-1 and TRBJ1-5, with TRBD1 as a possible D gene (5 bases). Germline CDR1 is DFQATT and CDR2 is SNEGSKA (reference sequence). The CDR3 is 14 amino acids. For the CDR3, the DNA is TGCAGCCCTACCCCCGGGGGGAGGGGTCAGCCCCAGCATTTT. Its translation: CSPTPGGRGQPQHF.

This clonotype was recorded once. This chain joins TRBV30 and TRBJ2-1; no clear D gene. Trimming removed 0 bases at V and 9 bases at J, with 6 bases between. There are 11 residues in the CDR3. CDR1 and CDR2 from the germline V gene are GTSNPN and SVGIG (reference sequence). The CDR3: CAWSVLGEQFF. In nucleotides, the CDR3 is TGTGCCTGGAGTGTCTTGGGTGAGCAGTTCTTC. The whole variable domain, remainder taken from reference TRBV30 and TRBJ2-1, is SQTIHQWPATLVQPVGSPLSLECTVEGTSNPNLYWYRQAAGRGLQLLFYSVGIGQISSEVPQNLSASRPQDRQFILSSKKLLLSDSGFYLCAWSVLGEQFFGPGTRLTVL.

This clonotype has a count of ten or more. This chain connects TRBV2 to TRBJ2-2; 11 nucleotides agree with TRBD1. CDR1 and CDR2 (germline): SNHLY, FYNNEI. The CDR3 length is 14 residues. V was clipped by 10 bases and J by 4 bases; unmatched bases: 5. This CDR3 is CATGQGASTGELFF. The CDR3 DNA reads as TGTGCCACCGGACAGGGGGCTTCCACCGGGGAGCTGTTTTTT. The full variable domain, its missing parts supplied by reference TRBV2 and TRBJ2-2, is EPEVTQTPSHQVTQMGQEVILRCVPISNHLYFYWYRQILGQKVEFLVSFYNNEISEKSEIFDDQFSVERPDGSNFTLKIRSTKLEDSAMYFCATGQGASTGELFFGEGSRLTVL.

This clonotype has a count of ten or more. The V and J genes are TRBV5-4 and TRBJ2-7, with 9 bases that match TRBD2. Germline V lookup: CDR1 SGHNT, CDR2 YYREEE (reference sequence). The CDR3 spans 15 residues. V lost 0 bases and J lost 7; bases outside the gene matches: 8. DNA of the CDR3: TGTGCCAGCAGCTTGGAGCCTAGCGGGATGGGAGAGCAGTACTTC. The encoded protein is CASSLEPSGMGEQYF. Full variable domain (missing parts from reference TRBV5-4 and TRBJ2-7): ETGVTQSPTHLIKTRGQQVTLRCSSQSGHNTVSWYQQALGQGPQFIFQYYREEENGRGNFPPRFSGLQFPNYSSELNVNALELDDSALYLCASSLEPSGMGEQYFGPGTRLTVT.

This rearrangement joins TRBV6-2 or TRBV6-3 to TRBJ1-1; TRBD1 aligns across 10 bases. With 6 bases clipped from V and 7 bases from J, the junction kept 5 bases outside the gene matches. CDR1 and CDR2 from the germline V gene are MNHEY and SVGEGT. This CDR3 has 13 residues. CDR3 in amino acids: CASRPGQGIEAFF. In DNA, the CDR3 is TGTGCCAGCAGGCCGGGACAGGGGATTGAAGCTTTCTTT.

This clonotype has just a few counts. This rearrangement joins TRBV7-9 to TRBJ2-7, with D possibly matching TRBD2 (6 bases). The CDR3 is 15 residues long. CDR1 SEHNR and CDR2 FQNEAQ come from the germline V gene (reference sequence). V gave up 0 bases and J gave up 2 bases, with 11 bases separating them. CDR3 in amino acids: CASSLAGLMTYEQYF. CDR3 bases: TGTGCCAGCAGCTTAGCGGGACTGATGACCTACGAGCAGTACTTC.

The chain is built from TRBV7-8 and TRBJ2-5; D gene ambiguous. CDR1 and CDR2 (germline): SGHVS, FQNEAQ. There are 13 residues in the CDR3. Between the trimmed V and J ends, which lost 4 bases and 14 bases, there was a span of 20 bases. CDR3 protein: CASSSSPTTQQYF. In DNA, the CDR3 is TGTGCCAGCAGCTCATCGCCCACCACCCAGCAATACTTC.

This clonotype has only a few counts. V is TRBV9 and J is TRBJ2-3, with a weak D call TRBD2 (5 bases). Trimming removed 0 bases from V and 1 base from J, with 12 bases in between. CDR3 length: 16 residues. The germline V gene encodes CDR1 SGDLS and CDR2 YYNGEE. The CDR3 reads CASSVAGIARTDTQYF. CDR3 nucleotide sequence: TGTGCCAGCAGCGTAGCGGGAATAGCCCGCACAGATACGCAGTATTTT.

Only a few counts were recorded for this clonotype. The V call is TRBV21-1, the J call TRBJ2-5; the table gives TRBD1 as D, unverified against the DNA. TRBV21-1 has pseudogene status. CDR3 length: 14 amino acids. The CDR3 region is CASSKETGRETQYF. The DNA of the CDR3 is TGTGCCAGCAGCAAAGAGACAGGGAGGGAGACCCAGTACTTC.

V is TRBV7-2 and J is TRBJ2-3, with 14 bases aligning to TRBD2. V lost 0 bases to trimming and J lost 2 bases; unmatched junction nucleotides: 4. Germline-derived CDR1 and CDR2 are SGHTA and FQGNSA. This CDR3 comprises 18 residues. CDR3 sequence: CASSLAGLAGVSTDTQYF. In nucleotides, the CDR3 is TGTGCCAGCAGCTTAGCGGGACTAGCGGGAGTGTCCACAGATACGCAGTATTTT.

The rearrangement uses TRBV11-2 and TRBJ2-7; no definite D call. V shed 8 bases and J shed 3 bases, with 14 bases lying between them. The CDR3 extends over 13 amino acids. CDR1 and CDR2 from the germline V gene are SGHAT and FQNNGV. CDR3 nucleotides: TGTGCCAGCCGTCCCCCGGCTAACTACGAGCAGTACTTC. It specifies CASRPPANYEQYF.